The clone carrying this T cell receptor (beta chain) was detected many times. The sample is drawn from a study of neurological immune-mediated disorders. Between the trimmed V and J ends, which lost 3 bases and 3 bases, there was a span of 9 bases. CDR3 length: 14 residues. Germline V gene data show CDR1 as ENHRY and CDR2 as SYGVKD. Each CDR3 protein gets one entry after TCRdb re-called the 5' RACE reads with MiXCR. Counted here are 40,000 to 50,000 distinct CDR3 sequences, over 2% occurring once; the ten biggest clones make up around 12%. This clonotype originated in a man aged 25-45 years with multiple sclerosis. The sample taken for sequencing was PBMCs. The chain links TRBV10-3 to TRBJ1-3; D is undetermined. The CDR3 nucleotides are TGTGCCATCAGTGATGTGGGTGGTGGAAACACCATATATTTT. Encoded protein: CAISDVGGGNTIYF.